What follows are 29 T cell receptor beta chains derived from one specimen sequenced in a study of OX40 agonist ivuxolimab in advanced cancers. TCRdb's table, derived via immunoSEQ multiplex PCR, lists solely in-frame clones and lacks some. The table has about 120,000 clones, more than 80% seen once. This material consisted of CD4+ or CD8+ T cells sorted from blood, taken in a trial of the OX40 agonist ivuxolimab. These receptors were collected from an adult with an advanced solid tumor such as melanoma, head and neck, liver or kidney cancer.

The chain joins TRBV7-2 to TRBJ1-4; 9 bases map to TRBD1. Trimming at V came to 5 bases and at J to 9 bases, leaving 10 bases not matched to a gene. The CDR3 has 15 residues. In germline, CDR1 is SGHTA, CDR2 FQGNSA. The CDR3 region is CASSRSGTGLKKLFF. DNA for the CDR3: TGTGCCAGCAGCAGATCCGGGACAGGGTTGAAAAAACTGTTTTTT.

The rearrangement links TRBV28 to TRBJ1-2; tentatively, D is TRBD1 (6 bases). The CDR3 extends over 13 amino acids. The V gene lost 5 bases and the J gene lost 4 bases, with 11 bases spanning the gap. Germline assignment: CDR1 MDHEN and CDR2 SYDVKM. CDR3 sequence (DNA): TGTGCCAGCAGTACAACAGGGCCCTATGGCTACACCTTC. It encodes CASSTTGPYGYTF.

This chain connects TRBV5-4 to TRBJ2-3, with D maybe TRBD2 (6 bases). V was shortened by 0 bases and J by 6 bases, with 14 bases between the two germline ends. Germline assignment: CDR1 SGHNT and CDR2 YYREEE (reference sequence). This CDR3 has 15 residues. The CDR3 DNA follows: TGTGCCAGCAGCTTGGCCGGGAGCCGGCTGGATACGCAGTATTTT. This translates into CASSLAGSRLDTQYF.

The chain carries TRBV27 and TRBJ2-7; TRBD1 matches at 8 bases. The CDR3 sequence is 15 residues long. CDR1 and CDR2 (germline): MNHEY, SMNVEV (reference sequence). V was pared by 2 bases and J by 4 bases, with 7 bases of the junction left unmatched. The CDR3: CASSLDRTGNYEQYF. The CDR3 coding sequence is TGTGCCAGCAGTTTAGATAGGACAGGGAATTACGAGCAGTACTTC.

The gene calls are TRBV19 and TRBJ2-1; 8 nucleotides align to TRBD1. This CDR3 region has 14 residues. Germline V gene data show CDR1 as LNHDA and CDR2 as SQIVND (reference sequence). With 5 bases clipped from V and 2 bases from J, the junction kept 2 bases outside the gene matches. CDR3 amino acids: CASSPDRAYNEQFF. Written as DNA, the CDR3 is TGTGCCAGTAGTCCGGACAGGGCCTACAATGAGCAGTTCTTC. Filled out from reference TRBV19 and TRBJ2-1, the complete variable domain reads DGGITQSPKYLFRKEGQNVTLSCEQNLNHDAMYWYRQDPGQGLRLIYYSQIVNDFQKGDIAEGYSVSREKKESFPLTVTSAQKNPTAFYLCASSPDRAYNEQFFGPGTRLTVL.

The chain links TRBV16 to TRBJ2-3; the D gene is possibly TRBD2 (6 bases). The CDR3 is made up of 15 amino acids. Germline CDR1 reads KGHSY; CDR2 reads FQNENV. Trimming took 4 bases from V and 3 from J, leaving 14 bases between them. Written as DNA, the CDR3 is TGTGCCAGCAGCCCTGCGGGATTGGGGACAGATACGCAGTATTTT. It codes for CASSPAGLGTDTQYF. Full variable domain (remainder filled in from reference TRBV16 and TRBJ2-3): GEEVAQTPKHLVRGEGQKAKLYCAPIKGHSYVFWYQQVLKNEFKFLISFQNENVFDETGMPKERFSAKCLPNSPCSLEIQATKLEDSAVYFCASSPAGLGTDTQYFGPGTRLTVL.

This sequence joins TRBV6-1 and TRBJ2-5; 8 nucleotides align to TRBD2. The CDR3 extends over 14 amino acids. Unmatched junction bases numbered 5, after V lost 6 bases and J lost 2 bases. CDR1 MNHNS and CDR2 SASEGT come from the germline V gene. CDR3 sequence (DNA): TGTGCCAGCAGCGGGGGGGGCCCACAAGAGACCCAGTACTTC. Translating it yields CASSGGGPQETQYF.

The V call is TRBV4-2, the J call TRBJ2-5; perhaps TRBD2 as D (5 bases). The CDR3 spans 16 residues. Germline assignment: CDR1 LGHNA and CDR2 YNFKEQ. V was shortened by 1 base and J by 1 base, with 13 bases between the two germline ends. CDR3 nucleotide sequence: TGTGCCAGCAGCCAAGGAAATGGGCGGGCCCAAGAGACCCAGTACTTC. This gives the protein CASSQGNGRAQETQYF.

A single count supports this clone. The CDR3 here is CASTYGTPDGELFF. CDR3 DNA sequence: TGCGCCAGCACATACGGGACTCCCGACGGGGAGCTGTTTTTT. The V gene is TRBV5-1, the J gene TRBJ2-2; the D gene is possibly TRBD2 (6 bases). The CDR3 runs to 14 residues. CDR1 and CDR2 from the germline V gene are SGHRS and YFSETQ. V was pared by 6 bases and J by 7 bases, with 16 bases between.

Remarks on this clone: Other DNA sequences of this sample code for an identical CDR3. The CDR3 here is CASSFGQGGNTEAFF. The CDR3, as DNA: TGCGCCAGCAGCTTCGGTCAGGGAGGGAACACTGAAGCTTTCTTT. The chain uses TRBV5-1 and TRBJ1-1; tentative D call: TRBD1 (5 bases). Trimming removed 2 bases from V and 1 base from J, with 12 bases in between. This CDR3 comprises 15 residues. Germline lookup yields CDR1 SGHRS and CDR2 YFSETQ.

The chain combines TRBV7-8 with TRBJ2-5; 13 bases align to TRBD2. The junction had 7 bases not matched to a gene; V was cut back by 5 bases and J by 7 bases. The CDR3 length is 15 residues. Germline assignment: CDR1 SGHVS and CDR2 FQNEAQ. As DNA, the CDR3 is TGTGCCAGCAGCGTAACTAGCGGGGGGGCAGGGACCCAGTACTTC. Translated, it gives CASSVTSGGAGTQYF.

The chain has TRBV18 and TRBJ1-5; no clear D gene. There are 15 residues in the CDR3. Germline V gene data show CDR1 as KGHSH and CDR2 as LQKENI. V was pared by 1 base and J by 0 bases, with 7 bases between. CDR3 bases: TGTGCCAGCTCACCACAGGAGATTAGCAATCAGCCCCAGCATTTT. This codes for CASSPQEISNQPQHF.

The chain carries TRBV5-4 and TRBJ1-5; D not certain. The germline V gene encodes CDR1 SGHNT and CDR2 YYREEE (reference sequence). This CDR3 spans 14 amino acids. Trimming removed 5 bases at V and 2 bases at J, with 11 bases between. DNA for the CDR3: TGTGCCAGCAGTGTAATTGGGGGCAATCAGCCCCAGCATTTT. Protein product: CASSVIGGNQPQHF.

The gene calls are TRBV6-6 and TRBJ2-2, with 8 bases that match TRBD1. V trimming: 6 bases; J trimming: 4 bases; junction bases outside the gene matches: 4. Germline CDR1 reads MNHNY; CDR2 reads SVGAGI (reference sequence). CDR3 length: 14 amino acids. For the CDR3, the DNA is TGTGCCAGCAGCCCCAGGGGGCCCACCGGGGAGCTGTTTTTT. Protein product: CASSPRGPTGELFF.

This chain links TRBV5-1 with TRBJ1-3, with D possibly being TRBD1 (6 bases). Trimming took off 6 bases at V and 0 bases at J, with 10 bases between the two ends. This CDR3 has 14 residues. Germline-derived CDR1 and CDR2 are SGHRS and YFSETQ. CDR3 sequence (DNA): TGCGCCAGCAAACAGGGCCCCTCTGGAAACACCATATATTTT. It is translated as CASKQGPSGNTIYF. Full variable domain (remainder filled in from reference TRBV5-1 and TRBJ1-3): KAGVTQTPRYLIKTRGQQVTLSCSPISGHRSVSWYQQTPGQGLQFLFEYFSETQRNKGNFPGRFSGRQFSNSRSEMNVSTLELGDSALYLCASKQGPSGNTIYFGEGSWLTVV.

This clone was picked up one time. This chain joins TRBV21-1 and TRBJ2-3. TRBV21-1 constitutes a pseudogene. This CDR3 has 17 residues. CDR3: CASSNNSQGGSTDTQYF. CDR3 coding DNA: TGTGCCAGCAGCAACAATAGTCAGGGGGGGAGCACAGATACGCAGTATTTT.

The rearrangement uses TRBV15 and TRBJ2-7, with D possibly TRBD2 on 7 matching bases. Germline V CDR1 and CDR2: LNHNV, YYDKDF (reference sequence). The CDR3 runs 15 residues. Trimming cost V 4 bases and J 3 bases, with 16 bases left between them. CDR3 residues: CATSTPPGGHYEQYF. For the CDR3, the DNA is TGTGCCACCAGCACCCCACCCGGGGGGCACTACGAGCAGTACTTC.

This clone is a singleton in its sample. The V and J genes are TRBV7-2 and TRBJ1-2; D uncertain. Germline CDR1 is SGHTA and CDR2 is FQGNSA. V dropped 3 bases and J dropped 2 bases, with 10 bases sitting between them. CDR3 size: 14 residues. DNA of the CDR3: TGTGCCAGCAGCTTTTCCGGGATCAACTATGGCTACACCTTC. Translating it yields CASSFSGINYGYTF.

The rearrangement uses TRBV30 and TRBJ1-1; no clear D. CDR1 is GTSNPN and CDR2 is SVGIG in the germline V gene (reference sequence). This CDR3 region has 13 residues. V dropped 4 bases and J dropped 8 bases, with 17 bases sitting between them. The CDR3 region is CAWKSGWKGEAFF. CDR3 coding DNA: TGTGCCTGGAAGTCGGGGTGGAAAGGAGAAGCTTTCTTT.

The V gene is TRBV5-3, the J gene TRBJ2-1; possibly TRBD1 for D (6 bases). TRBV5-3 belongs to the ORF category, with a function that is uncertain. Trimming pared 1 base from V and 3 bases from J, leaving 11 bases between. There are 15 residues in the CDR3. The CDR3 DNA is TGTGCCAGAAGCTTGTACAGGGTATTCTACAATGAGCAGTTCTTC. Translated, it gives CARSLYRVFYNEQFF.

This chain connects TRBV19 to TRBJ1-4; D is ambiguous. Trimming took off 3 bases at V and 8 bases at J, with 16 bases between the two ends. Germline V gives CDR1 LNHDA, CDR2 SQIVND (reference sequence). This CDR3 has 15 amino acids. The CDR3 coding sequence is TGTGCCAGTAGTATCGGCCGGCAGAGGAGGGAAAAACTGTTTTTT. Encoded protein: CASSIGRQRREKLFF.

The CDR3 spells CASSRTLTSRADEQFF. CDR3 nucleotides: TGTGCCAGCAGCCGAACGTTGACTAGCAGGGCGGATGAGCAGTTCTTC. V gene TRBV27 combines with J gene TRBJ2-1; 7 bases agree with TRBD2. The CDR3 has 16 amino acids. The J segment lost 8 bases and the V segment lost 6 bases, leaving 16 bases of the junction unmatched. The germline V gene encodes CDR1 MNHEY and CDR2 SMNVEV (reference sequence).

This clone was picked up one time. This sample includes further DNA sequences coding for the same CDR3. This chain joins TRBV6-6 and TRBJ1-1, with a possible D match to TRBD1 (5 bases). Germline V gives CDR1 MNHNY, CDR2 SVGAGI (reference sequence). The CDR3 contains 14 residues. The V gene lost 3 bases and the J gene lost 1 base, with 9 bases spanning the gap. The CDR3 DNA sequence: TGTGCCAGCAGTTATCAGGGCCAGAACACTGAAGCTTTCTTT. Its protein is CASSYQGQNTEAFF.

The gene calls are TRBV2 and TRBJ2-7, with a tentative D call TRBD2 (5 bases). This CDR3 has 14 residues. Germline assignment: CDR1 SNHLY and CDR2 FYNNEI. V was trimmed by 4 bases and J by 5 bases, leaving 15 bases between them. The CDR3 coding sequence is TGTGCCAGCAGTGGTACAGCGGTCGTCCACGAGCAGTACTTC. Translating gives CASSGTAVVHEQYF.

The chain links TRBV7-8 to TRBJ2-1, with 7 positions matching TRBD1. Germline values: CDR1 SGHVS, CDR2 FQNEAQ. V dropped 8 bases and J dropped 3; count of bases not matched to a gene: 7. The length of the CDR3 is 14 residues. This CDR3 is CASFRDSYYNEQFF. Here the CDR3 DNA reads TGTGCCAGCTTCAGGGACAGTTACTACAATGAGCAGTTCTTC.

The chain carries TRBV7-2 and TRBJ1-4, with D unclear. The V end lost 5 bases, the J end lost 8 bases, and 12 bases lay between the germline ends. This CDR3 contains 13 residues. CDR1 and CDR2 (germline): SGHTA, FQGNSA. The chain's CDR3 is CASSLGSSEKLFF. In DNA form, the CDR3 reads TGTGCCAGCAGCCTCGGGTCCAGCGAAAAACTGTTTTTT.

This sequence joins TRBV27 and TRBJ1-4; 7 bases line up with TRBD1. V dropped 6 bases and J dropped 4; count of bases not matched to a gene: 8. Germline assignment: CDR1 MNHEY and CDR2 SMNVEV (reference sequence). This CDR3 region has 15 residues. The CDR3 sequence: CASRPLQGGNEKLFF. CDR3 bases: TGTGCCAGCAGACCCCTCCAGGGGGGTAATGAAAAACTGTTTTTT.

The chain is built from TRBV28 and TRBJ1-2, with D possibly being TRBD1 (6 bases). The germline gives CDR1 MDHEN, CDR2 SYDVKM. The CDR3 loop spans 14 amino acids. Trimming left V 3 bases short and J 7 bases short, with 15 bases between. CDR3: CASSFHVQGGGYTF. The CDR3 DNA reads as TGTGCCAGCAGTTTTCATGTACAGGGTGGTGGCTACACCTTC.

The CDR3 region has the DNA TGTGCCAGCAGCGATAGGGGTGCGGCAGATACGCAGTATTTT. Protein: CASSDRGAADTQYF. The chain uses TRBV5-6 and TRBJ2-3; TRBD1 is a possible D gene (5 bases). This CDR3 is 14 amino acids long. Trimming shortened V by 4 bases and J by 4 bases, and 13 bases separated the two germline ends. Germline V gene sequence: CDR1 SGHDT, CDR2 YYEEEE.